This passage covers 8 T cell receptor beta chains from one sample sequenced in a study of shared T cell receptors in the human thymus. Produced via immunoSEQ multiplex PCR; TCRdb's table is partial and in-frame only. The repertoire holds roughly 500,000 clones, approximately 80% seen once, with about 0.014% in the top ten. The same sample was also studied in work on human thymus T cells.

Sequencing was done on a sample of thymocytes. The receptor source for this set is a boy under three years old with a congenital heart defect.

This rearrangement joins TRBV7-2 to TRBJ2-5; 9 bases are a match to TRBD2. Germline lookup yields CDR1 SGHTA and CDR2 FQGNSA. The CDR3 is made up of 16 amino acids. V lost 8 bases, J lost 1 base, and 11 bases stayed unmatched. The DNA of the CDR3 is TGTGCCAGCGGATCGAGCGGGAGGCGCCCCCAAGAGACCCAGTACTTC. Translating it yields CASGSSGRRPQETQYF.

The J gene is TRBJ2-5, the V gene TRBV2; 9 bases map to TRBD2. CDR3 length: 16 residues. The J segment lost 5 bases and the V segment lost 10 bases, leaving 17 bases of the junction unmatched. Germline V gene sequence: CDR1 SNHLY, CDR2 FYNNEI. The CDR3 spells CATGGDIAGDCETQYF. CDR3 bases: TGTGCCACGGGGGGGGATATAGCGGGAGACTGTGAGACCCAGTACTTC. The full variable domain, its missing parts supplied by reference TRBV2 and TRBJ2-5, is EPEVTQTPSHQVTQMGQEVILRCVPISNHLYFYWYRQILGQKVEFLVSFYNNEISEKSEIFDDQFSVERPDGSNFTLKIRSTKLEDSAMYFCATGGDIAGDCETQYFGPGTRLLVL.

This clone occurred a few times. This chain joins TRBV5-1 and TRBJ2-1; 7 nucleotides line up with TRBD2. J lost 1 base, V lost 6 bases, and 10 bases had no gene match. Germline lookup yields CDR1 SGHRS and CDR2 YFSETQ. The CDR3 runs 16 residues. The CDR3 sequence: CASTPFLAESYNEQFF. In DNA, the CDR3 is TGCGCCAGCACCCCCTTTCTAGCGGAGTCCTACAATGAGCAGTTCTTC. The whole variable domain, filled in from reference TRBV5-1 and TRBJ2-1, reads KAGVTQTPRYLIKTRGQQVTLSCSPISGHRSVSWYQQTPGQGLQFLFEYFSETQRNKGNFPGRFSGRQFSNSRSEMNVSTLELGDSALYLCASTPFLAESYNEQFFGPGTRLTVL.

This chain connects TRBV2 to TRBJ2-7, with 9 bases aligning to TRBD1. Germline CDR1 SNHLY, CDR2 FYNNEI. The CDR3 sequence is 15 residues long. V shed 6 bases, J shed 0 bases, and the junction held 6 bases outside the gene matches. CDR3 sequence (DNA): TGTGCCAGCAGCGGGACAGGGAGGAGCTCCTACGAGCAGTACTTC. It specifies CASSGTGRSSYEQYF.

J is TRBJ2-3 and V is TRBV11-3, with 9 bases identical to TRBD1. The CDR3 length is 19 residues. V lost 5 bases to trimming and J lost 0 bases; unmatched junction nucleotides: 15. Germline CDR1 SGHNT, CDR2 YENEEA. The CDR3 protein is CASSPRTGETLFSTDTQYF. CDR3 in DNA: TGTGCCAGCAGCCCCAGGACAGGGGAAACCCTCTTTAGCACAGATACGCAGTATTTT.

This chain links TRBV4-3 with TRBJ2-3, with 7 bases lining up with TRBD2. Losses at the gene ends were 0 bases for V and 0 bases for J; bases not matched to a gene: 3. The CDR3 length is 16 residues. Germline loops: CDR1 LGHNA, CDR2 YSLEER. The CDR3 DNA reads as TGCGCCAGCAGCCAAGAGGCGCGGGAGAGCACAGATACGCAGTATTTT. Translation gives CASSQEARESTDTQYF.

This clone was detected only a few times. The J gene is TRBJ2-7, the V gene TRBV2; possible D gene TRBD2, 6 bases. CDR3 size: 15 residues. V lost 6 bases, J lost 6 bases, and 21 bases lay in between. CDR1 is SNHLY and CDR2 is FYNNEI in the germline V gene. CDR3 residues: CASSGGVGSHSEQYF. CDR3 in DNA: TGTGCCAGCAGCGGGGGAGTCGGGTCCCACTCCGAGCAGTACTTC.

This clone was seen a handful of times. This rearrangement joins TRBV5-4 to TRBJ2-7, with 7 positions matching TRBD2. The CDR3 runs 15 residues. Germline V gene data show CDR1 as SGHNT and CDR2 as YYREEE (reference sequence). The ends lost 4 bases at V and 5 bases at J; junction bases unmatched: 12. CDR3 residues: CASSPERDGRNEQYF. CDR3 nucleotides: TGTGCCAGCAGCCCTGAGCGGGACGGGCGGAACGAGCAGTACTTC.